These 24 T cell receptor beta chains were all obtained from the same sample, sequenced in a study of T cell changes during pregnancy in multiple sclerosis. Only in-frame clones appear in the TCRdb table, and some are missing; sequencing was by immunoSEQ multiplex PCR. The top ten hold approximately 2% of the sample, which has about 46,000 clones, 80% to 95% seen once. Sequenced material: peripheral blood, taken in the third trimester of pregnancy. These receptors all stem from a female donor with multiple sclerosis, enrolled in a pregnancy study.

The V and J genes are TRBV29-1 and TRBJ2-7, with no clear D. Germline CDR1 and CDR2: SQVTM and ANQGSEA. The CDR3 has 13 residues. The V end was cut by 2 bases, the J end by 2 bases, with 10 bases between. The CDR3 sequence: CSVESAETYEQYF. CDR3 DNA: TGCAGCGTTGAATCGGCGGAAACCTACGAGCAGTACTTC.

This chain connects TRBV5-4 to TRBJ2-1; the match to TRBD2 covers 14 bases. The length of the CDR3 is 15 residues. Germline trimming cut 4 bases from V and 15 bases from J; bases unmatched to any gene: 12. Germline-derived CDR1 and CDR2 are SGHNT and YYREEE (reference sequence). Here the CDR3 reads CASSPAPGLAGEMFF. CDR3 coding DNA: TGTGCCAGCAGCCCGGCCCCGGGACTAGCGGGAGAGATGTTCTTC.

The chain uses TRBV11-1 and TRBJ2-7; the D gene is possibly TRBD1 (6 bases). The CDR3 extends over 13 amino acids. Between the trimmed V and J ends, which lost 2 bases and 5 bases, there was a span of 10 bases. The germline V gene has CDR1 SGHAT and CDR2 FQDESV (reference sequence). The CDR3 loop reads CASSLRGFHEQYF. CDR3 in DNA: TGTGCCAGCAGCTTAAGGGGGTTTCACGAGCAGTACTTC.

The J gene is TRBJ2-1, the V gene TRBV9; 10 positions agree with TRBD2. Trimming at V came to 0 bases and at J to 10 bases, leaving 4 bases not matched to a gene. The CDR3 length is 14 residues. CDR1 is SGDLS and CDR2 is YYNGEE in the germline V gene. The CDR3: CASSVELAGMEQFF. The CDR3 region has the DNA TGTGCCAGCAGCGTAGAACTAGCGGGAATGGAGCAGTTCTTC.

The rearrangement joins TRBV27 to TRBJ1-1; no firm D call. Germline V CDR1 and CDR2: MNHEY, SMNVEV (reference sequence). The CDR3 is made up of 15 amino acids. The germline V and J ends were trimmed by 0 bases and 0 bases, with 8 bases remaining between them. CDR3 DNA: TGTGCCAGCAGTTTATCCCCGGGGTTGAACACTGAAGCTTTCTTT. Residues: CASSLSPGLNTEAFF.

The chain is built from TRBV27 and TRBJ2-3; 10 nucleotides match TRBD2. CDR1 is MNHEY and CDR2 is SMNVEV in the germline V gene (reference sequence). Trimming cost V 5 bases and J 6 bases; bases outside gene matches: 8. This CDR3 is built from 15 residues. The CDR3 DNA sequence: TGTGCCAGCAGTGGCCCCGGGACTAGCGCCGATACGCAGTATTTT. It yields the protein CASSGPGTSADTQYF.

The gene calls are TRBV27 and TRBJ2-1; 10 nucleotides align to TRBD2. The germline V gene encodes CDR1 MNHEY and CDR2 SMNVEV (reference sequence). The V gene end was trimmed by 6 bases and the J gene end by 9 bases; junction bases not matched to a gene: 11. This CDR3 has 15 residues. The CDR3 region is CASRQSGRGSSEQFF. CDR3 DNA sequence: TGTGCCAGCAGGCAAAGCGGGAGGGGAAGCAGTGAGCAGTTCTTC.

The genes are TRBV28 and TRBJ1-4, with TRBD1 identical over 8 bases. The V gene's germline CDR1 is MDHEN and CDR2 SYDVKM. V dropped 5 bases and J dropped 3; count of bases not matched to a gene: 5. CDR3 length: 15 residues. In DNA form, the CDR3 reads TGTGCCAGCAGTGGACAGGGAGCGGCTAATGAAAAACTGTTTTTT. Encoded protein: CASSGQGAANEKLFF.

The V gene is TRBV4-1, the J gene TRBJ2-1, with 8 bases matching TRBD1. Germline loops: CDR1 MGHRA, CDR2 YSYEKL. Losses at the gene ends were 5 bases for V and 1 base for J; bases not matched to a gene: 4. CDR3 length: 15 residues. The CDR3 protein is CASSGGQGSYNEQFF. As DNA, the CDR3 is TGCGCCAGCAGCGGAGGACAGGGATCCTACAATGAGCAGTTCTTC.

V and J are TRBV7-2 and TRBJ1-2; a weak D match, TRBD1 (5 bases). The CDR3 consists of 15 residues. Germline lookup yields CDR1 SGHTA and CDR2 FQGNSA. Trimming cost V 5 bases and J 5 bases, with 18 bases left between them. CDR3 residues: CASSQYSDTGYGYTF. The CDR3, as DNA: TGTGCCAGCAGCCAGTACTCGGACACCGGGTATGGCTACACCTTC.

The CDR3 DNA follows: TGTGCCAGCACCCAGCGGACAGGGGCGGCCGGGGAGCTGTTTTTT. Protein sequence: CASTQRTGAAGELFF. This rearrangement joins TRBV7-2 to TRBJ2-2; TRBD1 matches 9 bases. The CDR3 has 15 amino acids. Germline CDR1 and CDR2: SGHTA and FQGNSA. V was pared by 7 bases and J by 6 bases, with 9 bases of the junction left unmatched.

The chain employs TRBV28 and TRBJ2-7, with D perhaps matching TRBD1 (6 bases). This CDR3 has 15 amino acids. Germline-derived CDR1 and CDR2 are MDHEN and SYDVKM. Trimming took off 5 bases at V and 1 base at J, with 15 bases between the two ends. Written as DNA, the CDR3 is TGTGCCAGCAGTCAAACAGGGAGTTTGTCCTACGAGCAGTACTTC. As protein: CASSQTGSLSYEQYF.

The V gene is TRBV5-1, the J gene TRBJ2-5; D not certain. Deletions cut 0 bases from V and 1 base from J, with 10 bases between. This CDR3 is built from 15 residues. Germline V lookup: CDR1 SGHRS, CDR2 YFSETQ. CDR3 protein: CASSLAPSAQETQYF. In DNA, the CDR3 is TGCGCCAGCAGCTTGGCCCCGAGCGCCCAAGAGACCCAGTACTTC.

The rearrangement links TRBV19 to TRBJ1-5, with D uncertain. Trimming left V 7 bases short and J 1 base short, with 14 bases between. CDR3 length: 15 amino acids. Germline V gene lookup returns CDR1 LNHDA and CDR2 SQIVND (reference sequence). The CDR3 DNA follows: TGTGCCAGTACCGGTTGGGAGATCAGCAATCAGCCCCAGCATTTT. It specifies CASTGWEISNQPQHF.

The V and J genes are TRBV19 and TRBJ1-5, with unresolved D. The germline CDR1 and CDR2 sequences are LNHDA and SQIVND (reference sequence). The CDR3 is 14 residues long. Between the trimmed V and J ends, which lost 4 bases and 4 bases, there was a span of 11 bases. The CDR3 DNA reads TGTGCCAGTAGTACACACCCCGGGAATCAGCCCCAGCATTTT. This encodes CASSTHPGNQPQHF.

The chain couples TRBV5-6 to TRBJ2-3, with TRBD2 matching over 15 bases. The junction had 10 bases not matched to a gene; V was cut back by 4 bases and J by 4 bases. The CDR3 has 18 amino acids. CDR1 is SGHDT and CDR2 is YYEEEE in the germline V gene. The CDR3 DNA reads as TGTGCCAGCAGCCTAAGGACTAGCGGGAGGGCCGGGGCAGATACGCAGTATTTT. Residues: CASSLRTSGRAGADTQYF.

The chain recombines TRBV7-2 with TRBJ2-1; D is uncertain. Germline CDR1 SGHTA, CDR2 FQGNSA. The CDR3 consists of 16 residues. V was shortened by 3 bases and J by 0 bases, with 12 bases between the two germline ends. This CDR3 reads CASSLVPLNSYNEQFF. The CDR3 nucleotides are TGTGCCAGCAGCTTGGTTCCCCTAAACTCCTACAATGAGCAGTTCTTC.

The chain recombines TRBV30 with TRBJ2-7, with 7 bases identical to TRBD2. The length of the CDR3 is 13 residues. Trimming took 6 bases from V and 7 from J; bases not matched to a gene: 12. In germline, CDR1 is GTSNPN, CDR2 SVGIG (reference sequence). The DNA of the CDR3 is TGTGCCTGTATGGGGACTGCAGCGGGAGAGCAGTACTTC. Its protein is CACMGTAAGEQYF.

This clone was seen only once. The chain has TRBV29-1 and TRBJ2-3, with 7 bases that match TRBD1. Germline CDR1 SQVTM, CDR2 ANQGSEA. Trimming at V came to 7 bases and at J to 0 bases, leaving 4 bases not matched to a gene. The CDR3 extends over 13 amino acids. The CDR3 bases are TGCAGCGGCCGGACAGGTAGCACAGATACGCAGTATTTT. It specifies CSGRTGSTDTQYF.

The rearrangement uses TRBV6-1 and TRBJ2-6, with 7 positions matching TRBD1. CDR1 is MNHNS, CDR2 SASEGT, per germline. This CDR3 is built from 16 residues. J was trimmed by 5 bases and V by 4 bases; bases with no gene match: 8. CDR3 in amino acids: CASSADRAARANVLTF. CDR3 in DNA: TGTGCCAGCAGTGCCGACAGGGCAGCGAGGGCCAACGTCCTGACTTTC.

This clone was observed a single time. The gene calls are TRBV7-9 and TRBJ2-1, with D possibly being TRBD2 (6 bases). The V and J ends lost 7 bases and 7 bases respectively, with 23 bases between them. Germline CDR1 is SEHNR and CDR2 is FQNEAQ (reference sequence). The CDR3 sequence is 16 residues long. The CDR3 nucleotides are TGTGCCAGCACCCCTATTGCCGGACTACTAGGGAATGAGCAGTTCTTC. Translating it yields CASTPIAGLLGNEQFF.

The rearrangement joins TRBV28 to TRBJ1-3, with 7 bases matching TRBD1. This CDR3 is built from 16 residues. Germline-derived CDR1 and CDR2 are MDHEN and SYDVKM. The J segment lost 1 base and the V segment lost 5 bases, leaving 8 bases of the junction unmatched. This chain's CDR3 is CASSVTGEQSGNTIYF. The DNA for the CDR3 is TGTGCCAGCAGTGTAACAGGGGAGCAGTCTGGAAACACCATATATTTT.

V gene TRBV10-3 combines with J gene TRBJ1-5; 9 bases are shared with TRBD1. The CDR3 runs to 18 residues. Germline values: CDR1 ENHRY, CDR2 SYGVKD. Trimming at V came to 0 bases and at J to 4 bases, leaving 10 bases not matched to a gene. The CDR3 DNA reads TGTGCCATCAGTGAGTCGGGACAGGGACTGGCTAATAATCAGCCCCAGCATTTT. It yields the protein CAISESGQGLANNQPQHF.

This clone was counted between two and nine times. The V call is TRBV30, the J call TRBJ1-1, with D unclear. The germline V gene has CDR1 GTSNPN and CDR2 SVGIG (reference sequence). The CDR3 covers 12 residues. V shed 2 bases and J shed 3 bases, with 7 bases lying between them. The chain's CDR3 is CAWSQQDTEAFF. CDR3 sequence (DNA): TGTGCCTGGAGTCAGCAGGACACTGAAGCTTTCTTT.